Reported below is one T cell receptor beta chain. This entry is derived from a study of CD8+CD57+ T cells in acquired aplastic anemia. Genomic DNA was employed as the template in profiling TCR beta VDJ and CDR3. TCRdb ran MiXCR on the reads and lists one entry per CDR3 protein. The sample lists around 170,000 distinct CDR3 sequences; around 45% were seen once. The germline V and J ends were trimmed by 0 bases and 4 bases, with 7 bases remaining between them. This CDR3 is 13 amino acids long. The V gene's germline CDR1 is SGDLS and CDR2 YYNGEE. Flow cytometry had shown expanded CD8+CD57+ cells in the patients chosen for sequencing.

The J gene is TRBJ1-1, the V gene TRBV9; D gene ambiguous. Source material: sorted CD4+, CD8+, or CD8+CD57+ T cells (not recorded which) from PBMCs. The source is a human donor with aplastic anemia. The CDR3 region has the DNA TGTGCCAGCAGCGTAGAGCCAGGCACTGAAGCTTTCTTT. As protein: CASSVEPGTEAFF.